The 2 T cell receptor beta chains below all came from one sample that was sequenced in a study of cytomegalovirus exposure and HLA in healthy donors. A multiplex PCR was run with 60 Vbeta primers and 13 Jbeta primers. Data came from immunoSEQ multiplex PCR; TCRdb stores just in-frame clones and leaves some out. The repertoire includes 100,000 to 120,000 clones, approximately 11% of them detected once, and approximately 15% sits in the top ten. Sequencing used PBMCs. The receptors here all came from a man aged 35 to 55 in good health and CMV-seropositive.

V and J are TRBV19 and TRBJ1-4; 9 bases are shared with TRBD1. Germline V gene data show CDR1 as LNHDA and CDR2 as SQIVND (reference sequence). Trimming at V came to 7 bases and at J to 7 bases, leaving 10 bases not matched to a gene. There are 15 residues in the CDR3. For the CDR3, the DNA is TGTGCCAGTACCTATCCTACGGACAGGGGTGAAAAACTGTTTTTT. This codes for CASTYPTDRGEKLFF.

The CDR3 region is CASSLDSEQYF. CDR3 sequence (DNA): TGCGCCAGCAGCTTGGATTCAGAGCAGTACTTC. V usage is TRBV5-1 and J usage is TRBJ2-7; no reliable D call. Trimming pared 0 bases from V and 7 bases from J, leaving 5 bases between. CDR3 length: 11 amino acids. Per germline, CDR1 SGHRS and CDR2 YFSETQ.